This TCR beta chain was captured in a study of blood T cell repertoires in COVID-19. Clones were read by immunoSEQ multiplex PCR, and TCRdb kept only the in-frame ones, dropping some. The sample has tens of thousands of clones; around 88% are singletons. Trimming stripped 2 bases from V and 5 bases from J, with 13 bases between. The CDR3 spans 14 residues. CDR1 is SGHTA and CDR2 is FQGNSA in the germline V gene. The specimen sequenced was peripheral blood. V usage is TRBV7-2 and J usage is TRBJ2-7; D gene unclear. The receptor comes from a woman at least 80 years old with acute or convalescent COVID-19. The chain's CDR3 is CASSLSPASNEQYF. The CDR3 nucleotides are TGTGCCAGCAGCTTAAGTCCAGCGAGCAACGAGCAGTACTTC.